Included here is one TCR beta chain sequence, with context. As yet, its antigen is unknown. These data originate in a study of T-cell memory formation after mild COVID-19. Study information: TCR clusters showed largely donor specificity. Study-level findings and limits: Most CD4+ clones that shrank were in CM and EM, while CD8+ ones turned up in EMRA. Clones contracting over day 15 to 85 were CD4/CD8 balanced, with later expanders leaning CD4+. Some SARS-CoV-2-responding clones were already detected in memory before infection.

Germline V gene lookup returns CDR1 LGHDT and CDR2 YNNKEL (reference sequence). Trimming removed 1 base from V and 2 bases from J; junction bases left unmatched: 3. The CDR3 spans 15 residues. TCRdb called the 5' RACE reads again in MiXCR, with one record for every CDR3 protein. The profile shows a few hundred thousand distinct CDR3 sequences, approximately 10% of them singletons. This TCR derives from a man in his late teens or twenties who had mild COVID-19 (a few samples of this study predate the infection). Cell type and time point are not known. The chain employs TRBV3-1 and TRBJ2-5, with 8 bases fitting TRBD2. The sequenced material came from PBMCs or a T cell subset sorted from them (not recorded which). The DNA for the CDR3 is TGTGCCAGCAGCCAAGTAGCGGGGAGTCAAGAGACCCAGTACTTC. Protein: CASSQVAGSQETQYF.